This TCR beta chain was sequenced for a study of blood T cell repertoires in COVID-19. Sequencing was performed with immunoSEQ multiplex PCR; in TCRdb, only in-frame clones are kept and a portion is missing. The table has some 170,000 clones, over 70% seen once. V lost 3 bases and J lost 4; bases outside the gene matches: 6. The CDR3 is made up of 16 amino acids. Per the germline V gene, CDR1 is LNHDA and CDR2 is SQIVND (reference sequence). The chain carries TRBV19 and TRBJ2-5, with 12 bases fitting TRBD2. Material: peripheral blood. The receptor was isolated from a man aged 65 to 85 with acute or convalescent COVID-19. CDR3 sequence: CASSIPSGGAGETQYF. Written as DNA, the CDR3 is TGTGCCAGTAGTATTCCTAGCGGGGGGGCCGGAGAGACCCAGTACTTC.